This T cell receptor (beta chain) was captured by sequencing in a study of sequential checkpoint blockade in melanoma (dated by TCRdb to about 2019). Notes on the research overall: Patients were assigned by 1:1 randomization to either first-line nivolumab followed by ipilimumab (arm A) or ipilimumab followed by nivolumab (arm B). Maintenance nivolumab came after each of the two trial sequences. Findings and caveats that apply to the study as a whole: Validation of the response-prediction model combining TCR metrics and mutation burden is needed in larger, independent patient cohorts.

Comment on this clone: Its antigen specificity is not known. No base quality information exists; no much larger clone differs at one position.

The sample's treatment or condition label, in plain terms: randomized to nivolumab then ipilimumab (arm A) or the reverse (arm B). Prior DNA-damaging chemotherapy had not been received by any trial patient. Thawed PBMCs were sorted on a FACS Aria II flow cytometer to isolate live CD3+CD8+ cells negative for CD19 and CD56. Samples were obtained from patients with melanoma enrolled in CheckMate 064, a randomized, open-label phase II trial of sequential checkpoint blockade. Peripheral blood mononuclear cells were collected by leukapheresis, purified with Ficoll-Paque, and frozen in human serum with roughly 10% DMSO. Purity of sorted blood CD3+CD8+ cells was verified at >95% immediately after sorting, followed by DNA extraction. TCRbeta CDR3 regions were immunosequenced from genomic DNA with the immunoSEQ Assay. Before high-throughput sequencing, the genomic DNA was amplified using bias-controlled multiplex PCR. The original methods were these. To quantify the absolute abundance of each unique TCRbeta CDR3 region, the sequences were collapsed and filtered. Clonality, defined as 1 minus Pielou's evenness, was calculated using productive rearrangements only. A previously published method was used to identify clones with significantly greater frequencies in on-treatment samples than in baseline samples. TCRdb obtained this table from immuneACCESS and retained in-frame rearrangements with V and J assigned. These tables miss some clones; where compared with another copy, unresolved V genes account for less than half of the shortfall, and the remainder is unexplained. V and J calls plus clone size are reproduced from that table; the DNA served to infer D and trimming. The sample records approximately 18,000 clones, about 80% of which are singletons. Together, the top ten hold approximately 12% of the sample.

This receptor was taken from a human donor with melanoma. The sample consisted of CD8+ T cells sorted from blood (inferred from file names), taken from a patient given nivolumab and ipilimumab in sequence.

Read as DNA, the sequence is TGTGCCAGCAGCCAGTTGACAGGGGGCTCCTATAATTCACCCCTCCACTTT. Its coded protein is CASSQLTGGSYNSPLHF. The V and J segments used are TRBV14 and TRBJ1-6; a stretch of 9 junction bases matches TRBD1. Taken from cysteine to phenylalanine, the CDR3 has 17 residues. The kept DNA is CDR3 alone, 51 bases in frame from the first base. From V the trimming removes 3 bases and from J it removes 0 bases, while the gene matches leave 3 bases of the junction unaccounted for. CDR1 and CDR2, per the germline V gene, are SGHDN and FVKESK. The full variable domain, with segments outside the CDR3 supplied by the reference TRBV14 and TRBJ1-6 proteins, appears as EAGVTQFPSHSVIEKGQTVTLRCDPISGHDNLYWYRRVMGKEIKFLLHFVKESKQDESGMPNNRFLAERTGGTYSTLKVQPAELEDSGVYFCASSQLTGGSYNSPLHFGNGTRLTVT.